The entry that follows covers one TCR beta chain sequence. Its specificity is unknown. CDR3 size: 12 residues. Trimming left V 0 bases short and J 11 bases short, with 11 bases between. CDR1 SGHRS and CDR2 YFSETQ come from the germline V gene. All of the isolated RNA was reverse transcribed, so expressed TCRB transcripts were sequenced. Generated by immunoSEQ multiplex PCR, the TCRdb table keeps only in-frame clones and is missing some. Found here are about 47,000 clones, 35% to 55% of them singletons; the top ten hold roughly 0.13%. This sample was included in a study of beta chain features in type 1 diabetes. Study results and limitations: TCRB CDR3 length was moderately but significantly reduced in all four CD4+ subsets of Type 1 diabetes patients.

On average, the one heparinised blood draw given by each donor was approximately 0.12 L. The clonotype originates from a man aged 25 to 40 with type 1 diabetes. Sequenced input: stem cell memory CD4+ T cells from blood. The chain is built from TRBV5-1 and TRBJ2-5; no clear D. The CDR3 sequence: CASSLVFGSQYF. In nucleotides, the CDR3 is TGCGCCAGCAGCTTGGTTTTCGGGTCACAGTACTTC.